This TCR beta chain was profiled in a study of T-cell reconstitution after alpha-beta-depleted transplantation in children. Whole-study findings and limits: Several hundred expanded graft clones reportedly gave rise to the alpha-beta T cells present about two months after transplant. Surviving recipient T cells and thymic progenitors produced the high day-60 TCRbeta diversity seen in some patients. T-cell numbers and diversity one year post-transplant derived largely from freshly generated T cells.

With regard to this clonotype: The antigen is not known.

Preparation of the TCRbeta library involved a method that used unique molecular identifiers. A single record per CDR3 protein comes from TCRdb applying MiXCR to the PCR reads. The repertoire includes fewer than 700,000 distinct CDR3 sequences, roughly 13% of them detected once, and around 2.2% sits in the top ten. The V gene lost 0 bases and the J gene lost 1 base, with 11 bases spanning the gap. The CDR3 runs 15 residues. Germline V gene data show CDR1 as SGHKS and CDR2 as YYEKEE (reference sequence). This specimen was PBMCs, mostly from graft donor cells, taken 360 days after TCRalphabeta/CD19-depleted stem cell transplant. This chain uses TRBV5-5 with TRBJ2-7; maybe TRBD1 (5 bases). The receptor comes from a male patient between 10 and 17 years old who had a stem cell transplant for acute myeloid leukemia, so the T cells may come from the graft donor. DNA for the CDR3: TGTGCCAGCAGCTTGGCTGGGGCCGGATCCTACGAGCAGTACTTC. Amino acids: CASSLAGAGSYEQYF. Combining the CDR3 with reference TRBV5-5 and TRBJ2-7 gives the whole variable domain DAGVTQSPTHLIKTRGQQVTLRCSPISGHKSVSWYQQVLGQGPQFIFQYYEKEERGRGNFPDRFSARQFPNYSSELNVNALLLGDSALYLCASSLAGAGSYEQYFGPGTRLTVT.